The 4 T cell receptor beta chains below come from one sample, sequenced in a study of immune evolution from preneoplasia to lung adenocarcinoma. Only in-frame clones appear in the TCRdb table, and some are missing; sequencing was by immunoSEQ multiplex PCR. The data hold around 5,400 clones, with around 69% observed a single time. Sequencing was performed on FFPE adjacent normal lung tissue. These receptors were obtained from a person aged 80 or older with lung adenocarcinoma.

The V gene is TRBV7-2, the J gene TRBJ2-7, with D uncertain. V shed 5 bases and J shed 2 bases, with 22 bases lying between them. The V gene's germline CDR1 is SGHTA and CDR2 FQGNSA. This CDR3 is built from 17 residues. CDR3 amino acids: CASSPYQGVLSTYEQYF. The CDR3 DNA follows: TGTGCCAGCAGCCCCTACCAAGGCGTCCTGAGTACCTACGAGCAGTACTTC.

A few counts support this clone. This chain links TRBV5-5 with TRBJ1-2; tentative D call: TRBD1 (6 bases). Germline V CDR1 and CDR2: SGHKS, YYEKEE (reference sequence). The germline V and J ends were trimmed by 3 bases and 2 bases, with 14 bases remaining between them. This CDR3 region has 15 residues. CDR3 loop: CASSSGVAGNYGYTF. The CDR3 region has the DNA TGTGCCAGCAGCTCAGGGGTGGCAGGCAACTATGGCTACACCTTC.

The chain employs TRBV7-9 and TRBJ2-7; D not resolved. The V gene's germline CDR1 is SEHNR and CDR2 FQNEAQ (reference sequence). The germline V and J ends were trimmed by 2 bases and 3 bases, with 17 bases remaining between them. This CDR3 has 16 amino acids. The CDR3 is CASSLSPTRAGYEQYF. The CDR3 bases are TGTGCCAGCAGCTTATCCCCGACTCGGGCCGGCTACGAGCAGTACTTC.

By share, this clone counts as hyperexpanded (1% or more). CDR3 protein: CASSTIGQGETQYF. The CDR3 DNA follows: TGTGCCAGTAGTACGATCGGACAGGGGGAGACCCAGTACTTC. The chain carries TRBV19 and TRBJ2-5; 9 bases line up with TRBD1. This CDR3 is 14 amino acids long. CDR1 is LNHDA and CDR2 is SQIVND in the germline V gene (reference sequence). The V gene end was trimmed by 4 bases and the J gene end by 5 bases; junction bases not matched to a gene: 5.